This T cell receptor (beta chain) was identified during a study of regulatory T cells in long-lasting Graves disease. Specified time point: newly diagnosed GD, antithyroid drugs for less than 3 months. Extracted PBMC RNA gave rise to the TCR library. V lost 7 bases to trimming and J lost 0 bases; unmatched junction nucleotides: 11. The CDR3 has 16 residues. For TCR beta, libraries came from iRepertoire HTBI primers and Arm-PCR of CDR3 regions. TCRdb recomputed calls from the multiplex PCR reads with MiXCR, one row per CDR3 protein. The data contain approximately 400,000 distinct CDR3 sequences, approximately 12% of them singletons. The sample also formed part of further work on T cells in Graves' hyperthyroidism and ophthalmopathy. That report notes: Clinicians diagnosed patients from clinical symptoms, serum thyroxine and TRAb, thyroid ultrasound and orbital computed tomography.

Source: peripheral blood mononuclear cells (PBMCs), taken at new diagnosis, from a patient treated with antithyroid drugs. This receptor was obtained from a woman under 30 with Graves disease. The chain recombines TRBV12-3 or TRBV12-4 with TRBJ1-2, with TRBD1 matching 7 bases. CDR3 bases: TGTGCCAGCACTTCCCTATACGGGACAGCTAACTATGGCTACACCTTC. Encoded protein: CASTSLYGTANYGYTF.